The 5 T cell receptor beta chains in this list originate from one sample, sequenced in a study of OX40 agonist ivuxolimab in advanced cancers. Sequencing was performed with immunoSEQ multiplex PCR; in TCRdb, only in-frame clones are kept and a portion is missing. Here the sample spans fewer than 75,000 clones, less than 90% being singletons. Specimen: CD4+ or CD8+ T cells sorted from blood, collected in a trial of the OX40 agonist ivuxolimab. Receptor source: an adult with an advanced solid tumor such as melanoma, head and neck, liver or kidney cancer.

The rearrangement links TRBV15 to TRBJ1-4, with D maybe TRBD1 (6 bases). Germline CDR1 is LNHNV and CDR2 is YYDKDF (reference sequence). CDR3 length: 16 residues. The ends were cut back, 5 bases at V and 4 bases at J, with 17 bases in the middle. CDR3 DNA: TGTGCCACCAGCCGGGGGAGTGGGACAAATAATGAAAAACTGTTTTTT. This translates into CATSRGSGTNNEKLFF.

The chain combines TRBV7-9 with TRBJ2-5; no reliable D call. V gave up 1 base and J gave up 3 bases, with 9 bases separating them. Germline-derived CDR1 and CDR2 are SEHNR and FQNEAQ (reference sequence). The CDR3 consists of 14 residues. CDR3: CASSLGRPEETQYF. CDR3 in DNA: TGTGCCAGCAGCTTAGGGCGTCCCGAAGAGACCCAGTACTTC. Supplemented by reference TRBV7-9 and TRBJ2-5, the full variable domain reads DTGVSQNPRHKITKRGQNVTFRCDPISEHNRLYWYRQTLGQGPEFLTYFQNEAQLEKSRLLSDRFSAERPKGSFSTLEIQRTEQGDSAMYLCASSLGRPEETQYFGPGTRLLVL.

This clone was seen only once. The chain employs TRBV5-6 and TRBJ2-7; D call uncertain. The ends were cut back, 0 bases at V and 1 base at J, with 8 bases in the middle. The CDR3 runs 14 residues. Germline assignment: CDR1 SGHDT and CDR2 YYEEEE. CDR3 loop: CASSLATESYEQYF. CDR3 bases: TGTGCCAGCAGCTTGGCCACAGAATCCTACGAGCAGTACTTC.

The chain recombines TRBV18 with TRBJ2-2; D is perhaps TRBD1 (5 bases). The V and J ends lost 1 base and 4 bases respectively, with 10 bases between them. CDR1 is KGHSH, CDR2 LQKENI, per germline. CDR3 size: 15 residues. CDR3 DNA: TGTGCCAGCTCACCACGAGGCCAGGGCACCGGGGAGCTGTTTTTT. Translation: CASSPRGQGTGELFF.

The gene calls are TRBV5-1 and TRBJ2-3, with TRBD2 identical over 13 bases. CDR1 is SGHRS, CDR2 YFSETQ, per germline. After removal of 8 bases from V and 5 bases from J, the junction contained 5 bases not matched to a gene. The CDR3 totals 14 residues. In DNA form, the CDR3 reads TGCGCCAGTACTAGCGGGAGGGCCATAGATACGCAGTATTTT. Its translation is CASTSGRAIDTQYF.